This record covers a single T cell receptor (beta chain). The data were obtained in a study of technical replicates of blood from a few donors. Generated by immunoSEQ multiplex PCR, the TCRdb table keeps only in-frame clones and is missing some. Of approximately 99,000 clones listed, roughly 96% are singletons. V was clipped by 1 base and J by 5 bases, with 7 bases between them. The CDR3 spans 13 residues. Germline V gives CDR1 SGHTA, CDR2 FQGNSA. The source of this sequence is a human donor in good health. The rearrangement uses TRBV7-2 and TRBJ2-3; no definite D call. The sample was T cells isolated from PBMCs. CDR3 bases: TGTGCCAGCAGCTTAGAGGAGAAAGATACGCAGTATTTT. Translation: CASSLEEKDTQYF.